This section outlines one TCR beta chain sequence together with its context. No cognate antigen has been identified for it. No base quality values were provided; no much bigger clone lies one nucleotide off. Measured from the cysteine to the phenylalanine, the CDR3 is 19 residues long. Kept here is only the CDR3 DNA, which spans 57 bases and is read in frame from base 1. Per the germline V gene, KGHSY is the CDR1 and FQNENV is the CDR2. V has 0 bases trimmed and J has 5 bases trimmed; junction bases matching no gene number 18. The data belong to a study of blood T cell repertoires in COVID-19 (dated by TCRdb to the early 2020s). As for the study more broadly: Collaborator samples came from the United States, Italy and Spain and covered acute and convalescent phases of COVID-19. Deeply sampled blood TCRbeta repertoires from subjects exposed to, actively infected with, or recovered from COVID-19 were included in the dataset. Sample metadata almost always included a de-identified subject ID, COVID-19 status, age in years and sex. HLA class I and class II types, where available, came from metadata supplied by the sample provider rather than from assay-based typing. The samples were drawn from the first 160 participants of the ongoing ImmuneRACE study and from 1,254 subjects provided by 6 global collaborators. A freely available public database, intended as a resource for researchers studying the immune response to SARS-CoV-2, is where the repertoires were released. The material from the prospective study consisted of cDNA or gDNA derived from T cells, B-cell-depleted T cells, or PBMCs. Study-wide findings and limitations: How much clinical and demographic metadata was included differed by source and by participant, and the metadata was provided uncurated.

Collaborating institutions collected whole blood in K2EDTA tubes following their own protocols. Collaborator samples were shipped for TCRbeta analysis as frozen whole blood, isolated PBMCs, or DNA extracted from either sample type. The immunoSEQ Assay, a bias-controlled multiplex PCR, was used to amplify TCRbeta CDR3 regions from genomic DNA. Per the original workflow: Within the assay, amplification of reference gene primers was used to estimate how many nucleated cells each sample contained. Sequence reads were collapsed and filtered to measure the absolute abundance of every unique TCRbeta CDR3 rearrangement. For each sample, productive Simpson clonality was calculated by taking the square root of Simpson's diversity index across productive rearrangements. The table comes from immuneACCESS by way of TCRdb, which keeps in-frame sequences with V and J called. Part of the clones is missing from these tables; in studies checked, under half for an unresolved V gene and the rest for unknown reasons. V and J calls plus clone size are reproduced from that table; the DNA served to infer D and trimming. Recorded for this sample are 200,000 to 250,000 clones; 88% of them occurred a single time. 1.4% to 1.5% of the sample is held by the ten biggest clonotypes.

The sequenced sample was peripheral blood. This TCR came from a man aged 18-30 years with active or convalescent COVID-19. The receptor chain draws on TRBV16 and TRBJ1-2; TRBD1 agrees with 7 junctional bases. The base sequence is TGTGCCAGCAGCCAATCGTCCGGGACAGTCGACGCTCTCTGGTATGGCTACACCTTC. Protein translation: CASSQSSGTVDALWYGYTF.